Listed here are 5 T cell receptor beta chains from one sample, sequenced in a study of cytomegalovirus exposure and HLA in healthy donors. The protocol was immunoSEQ multiplex PCR, while the TCRdb copy is restricted to in-frame clones and leaves out a portion. In the table there are 110,000 or so clones, 85% to 90% of which are singletons. What was sequenced was PBMCs. The receptors originated from a woman aged 25-40 years in good health and CMV-seronegative.

V is TRBV11-3 and J is TRBJ2-5; the D is unclear. Germline V lookup: CDR1 SGHNT, CDR2 YENEEA. V gave up 3 bases and J gave up 6 bases, with 11 bases separating them. CDR3 size: 13 residues. In DNA form, the CDR3 reads TGTGCCAGCAGCTTTTACGGTGACAAGACCCAGTACTTC. Amino acids: CASSFYGDKTQYF. The whole variable domain, remainder taken from reference TRBV11-3 and TRBJ2-5, is EAGVVQSPRYKIIEKKQPVAFWCNPISGHNTLYWYLQNLGQGPELLIRYENEEAVDDSQLPKDRFSAERLKGVDSTLKIQPAELGDSAVYLCASSFYGDKTQYFGPGTRLLVL.

This chain joins TRBV7-2 and TRBJ2-5; the match to TRBD1 covers 8 bases. Looked up from germline, CDR1 is SGHTA and CDR2 is FQGNSA. The V segment lost 3 bases and the J segment 4 bases; nucleotides outside the gene matches: 1. CDR3 length equals 13 residues. Written as DNA, the CDR3 is TGTGCCAGCAGCTTCGACAGGGGAGAGACCCAGTACTTC. Translating gives CASSFDRGETQYF.

The J gene is TRBJ1-2, the V gene TRBV11-3, with D possibly matching TRBD1 (5 bases). From germline, CDR1 is SGHNT and CDR2 YENEEA. Trimming pared 1 base from V and 1 base from J, leaving 7 bases between. The CDR3 is 14 amino acids. The CDR3 sequence: CASSLGGGNYGYTF. In nucleotides, the CDR3 is TGTGCCAGCAGCTTAGGGGGCGGTAACTATGGCTACACCTTC. Looking up the rest from reference TRBV11-3 and TRBJ1-2 gives the full variable domain: EAGVVQSPRYKIIEKKQPVAFWCNPISGHNTLYWYLQNLGQGPELLIRYENEEAVDDSQLPKDRFSAERLKGVDSTLKIQPAELGDSAVYLCASSLGGGNYGYTFGSGTRLTVV.

The chain joins TRBV7-8 to TRBJ2-7; 9 nucleotides match TRBD1. CDR1 is SGHVS, CDR2 FQNEAQ, per germline. The ends lost 5 bases at V and 3 bases at J; junction bases unmatched: 5. The CDR3 loop spans 14 amino acids. The CDR3: CASSPRQGVYEQYF. CDR3 DNA sequence: TGTGCCAGCAGCCCCAGACAGGGGGTCTACGAGCAGTACTTC. The full variable domain, with the rest looked up from reference TRBV7-8 and TRBJ2-7, is GAGVSQSPRYKVAKRGQDVALRCDPISGHVSLFWYQQALGQGPEFLTYFQNEAQLDKSGLPSDRFFAERPEGSVSTLKIQRTQQEDSAVYLCASSPRQGVYEQYFGPGTRLTVT.

The CDR3 reads CASSSTGGTNEKLFF. The CDR3 DNA reads TGTGCCAGCAGCTCCACAGGGGGCACGAATGAAAAACTGTTTTTT. The chain joins TRBV7-9 to TRBJ1-4, with 9 bases matching TRBD1. V trimming: 4 bases; J trimming: 5 bases; junction bases outside the gene matches: 5. This CDR3 has 15 residues. The germline gives CDR1 SEHNR, CDR2 FQNEAQ (reference sequence).